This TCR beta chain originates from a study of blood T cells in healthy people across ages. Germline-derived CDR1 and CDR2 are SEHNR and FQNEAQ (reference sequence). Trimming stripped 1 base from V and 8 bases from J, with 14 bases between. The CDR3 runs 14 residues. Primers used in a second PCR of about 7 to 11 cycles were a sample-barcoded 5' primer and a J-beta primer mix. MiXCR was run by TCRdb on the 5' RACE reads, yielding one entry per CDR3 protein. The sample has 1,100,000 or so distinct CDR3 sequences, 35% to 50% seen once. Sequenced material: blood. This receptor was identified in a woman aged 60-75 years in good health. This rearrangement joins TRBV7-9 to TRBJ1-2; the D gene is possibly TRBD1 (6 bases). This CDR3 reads CASSLGVEGEGYTF. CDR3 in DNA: TGTGCCAGCAGCTTAGGAGTGGAGGGGGAAGGCTACACCTTC.